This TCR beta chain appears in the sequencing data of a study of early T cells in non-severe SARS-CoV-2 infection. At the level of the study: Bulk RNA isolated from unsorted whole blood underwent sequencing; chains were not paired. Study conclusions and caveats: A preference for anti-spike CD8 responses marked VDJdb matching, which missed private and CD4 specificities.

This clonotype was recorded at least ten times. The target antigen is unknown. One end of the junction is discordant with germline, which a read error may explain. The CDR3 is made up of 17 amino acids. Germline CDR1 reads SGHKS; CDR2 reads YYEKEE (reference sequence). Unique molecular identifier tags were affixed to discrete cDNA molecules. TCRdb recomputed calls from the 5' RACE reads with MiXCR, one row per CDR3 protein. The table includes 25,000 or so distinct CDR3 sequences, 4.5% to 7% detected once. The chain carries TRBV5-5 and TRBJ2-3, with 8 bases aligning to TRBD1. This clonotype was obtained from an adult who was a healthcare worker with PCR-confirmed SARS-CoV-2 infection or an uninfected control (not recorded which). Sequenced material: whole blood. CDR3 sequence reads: CASSPLQQGGVTATQYF. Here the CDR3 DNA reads TGTGCCAGCAGCCCACTACAACAGGGGGGAGTCACAGCTACGCAGTATTTT.